A selection of T cell receptor beta chains follows, all from one sample in a study of CD8 T cells in ankylosing spondylitis. One entry per CDR3 protein results from TCRdb running MiXCR on the 5' RACE reads. The repertoire holds roughly 180,000 distinct CDR3 sequences, with 9.5% to 10% as singletons. The sample taken for sequencing was blood, either unsorted or a sorted T cell fraction (not recorded which). The source of these receptors is a female donor with ankylosing spondylitis or in good health (not recorded which). Each CDR3 is given with its conserved first and last residue. Fields, in order: D gene, clone size, J gene, V gene, CDR3 protein, CDR3 DNA. The D gene is left open where the match is weak. Only some rows state a clone size, as once, few, many or a class for expanded clones.

>TRBD1|many|TRBJ2-7|TRBV4-2
CASSQEGRTGGLEQYF
TGTGCCAGCAGCCAAGAAGGACGGACAGGGGGCCTCGAGCAGTACTTC
>NA|few|TRBJ2-7|TRBV20-1
CSARGVAAVGDEQYF
TGCAGTGCTAGAGGTGTCGCGGCGGTTGGGGACGAGCAGTACTTC
>TRBD1|many|TRBJ1-4|TRBV12-3/TRBV12-4
CASSRDRGPNEKLFF
TGTGCCAGCAGCCGCGACAGGGGTCCTAATGAAAAACTGTTTTTT
>TRBD1|few|TRBJ2-5|TRBV5-1
CASSFLIQGKETQYF
TGCGCCAGCAGCTTCCTGATACAGGGGAAAGAGACCCAGTACTTC
>TRBD2|NA|TRBJ2-7|TRBV10-2
CASSGGRRLREQYF
TGCGCCAGCAGTGGCGGGAGACGACTACGAGAGCAGTACTTC
>TRBD2|few|TRBJ2-3|TRBV9
CASSPGLAGGSTDTQYF
TGTGCCAGCAGCCCAGGACTAGCGGGAGGAAGCACAGATACGCAGTATTTT
>NA|few|TRBJ2-7|TRBV5-6
CASSTGRGEQYF
TGTGCCAGCAGTACGGGGCGCGGCGAGCAGTACTTC
>NA|NA|TRBJ2-1|TRBV4-3
CASSQGFGASYNEQFF
TGCGCCAGCAGCCAAGGGTTCGGGGCCTCCTACAATGAGCAGTTCTTC
>TRBD2|NA|TRBJ2-7|TRBV4-2
CASSQDPGGVASYEQYF
TGTGCCAGCAGCCAAGACCCGGGGGGAGTGGCCTCCTACGAGCAGTACTTC
>TRBD2|many|TRBJ2-1|TRBV11-2
CASSTGTSEHNEQFF
TGTGCCAGCAGCACCGGGACTAGCGAACACAATGAGCAGTTCTTC
>NA|few|TRBJ2-1|TRBV4-2
CASSQEGRAEQFF
TGTGCCAGCAGCCAAGAAGGTCGGGCTGAGCAGTTCTTC
>NA|few|TRBJ2-1|TRBV9
CASSDGSSYNEQFF
TGTGCCAGCAGCGACGGGAGCTCCTACAATGAGCAGTTCTTC
>NA|NA|TRBJ2-7|TRBV5-1
CASSDWDGGYEQYF
TGCGCCAGCAGCGACTGGGATGGGGGCTACGAGCAGTACTTC
>NA|few|TRBJ2-7|TRBV27
CASSKGLYYEQYF
TGTGCCAGCAGTAAGGGACTGTACTACGAGCAGTACTTC
>NA|NA|TRBJ2-1|TRBV19
CASRLNNEQFF
TGTGCCAGTAGACTCAACAATGAGCAGTTCTTC
>TRBD2|few|TRBJ2-7|TRBV7-6
CASTSGIHYEQYF
TGTGCCAGTACTAGCGGGATTCACTACGAGCAGTACTTC
>NA|NA|TRBJ2-1|TRBV29-1
CSVVGGISSYNEQFF
TGCAGCGTTGTGGGCGGGATCAGCTCCTACAATGAGCAGTTCTTC
>NA|many|TRBJ2-1|TRBV6-1
CASSEAEGGWANEQFF
TGTGCCAGCAGTGAAGCGGAGGGGGGGTGGGCGAATGAGCAGTTCTTC
>NA|many|TRBJ2-7|TRBV7-9
CASSHSAGEQYF
TGTGCCAGCAGCCATTCCGCGGGCGAGCAGTACTTC
>NA|NA|TRBJ2-2|TRBV25-1
CASSEFFIPGDTGELFF
TGTGCCAGCAGTGAATTCTTCATCCCTGGAGACACCGGGGAGCTGTTTTTT
>NA|NA|TRBJ2-1|TRBV6-6
CATSGGLGKIF
TGTGCCACCTCCGGGGGACTGGGGAAAATCTTC
>TRBD2|many|TRBJ2-3|TRBV12-3/TRBV12-4
CASSALGREIPDTQYF
TGTGCCAGCAGTGCCCTAGGGCGGGAGATTCCGGATACGCAGTATTTT
>NA|NA|TRBJ2-3|TRBV12-3/TRBV12-4
CASSGPYHRDRRTDTQYF
TGTGCCAGCAGTGGACCTTACCACCGGGACCGAAGGACAGATACGCAGTATTTT
>NA|NA|TRBJ1-1|TRBV29-1
CSVETSSAFF
TGCAGCGTTGAGACATCTTCCGCTTTCTTT
>NA|few|TRBJ1-5|TRBV21-1
CASSKLSQGKRVGQPQHF
TGTGCCAGCAGCAAACTCTCACAGGGGAAAAGAGTGGGTCAGCCCCAGCATTTT
>NA|NA|TRBJ2-5|TRBV9
CASSVGAVEETQYF
TGTGCCAGCAGCGTAGGGGCGGTGGAAGAGACCCAGTACTTC
>NA|NA|TRBJ1-2|TRBV6-2/TRBV6-3
CASSYNLGNYGYTF
TGTGCCAGCAGTTATAACCTCGGTAACTATGGCTACACCTTC
>NA|many|TRBJ1-1|TRBV5-1
CASSQSDRTGYSEAFF
TGCGCCAGCAGCCAATCGGACCGAACGGGTTACTCTGAAGCTTTCTTT
>NA|NA|TRBJ2-5|TRBV12-3/TRBV12-4
CASSSQGWETQYF
TGTGCCAGCAGCTCCCAGGGCTGGGAGACCCAGTACTTC
>NA|few|TRBJ2-3|TRBV20-1
CSARAYRSTKGTDTQYF
TGCAGTGCTAGAGCCTATAGGAGCACAAAGGGGACAGATACGCAGTATTTT
>NA|many|TRBJ1-4|TRBV29-1
CSGREGSHEKLFF
TGCAGCGGCCGGGAGGGCAGCCATGAAAAACTGTTTTTT
>NA|few|TRBJ1-1|TRBV12-3/TRBV12-4
CASSAVGTDTEAFF
TGTGCCAGCAGTGCCGTAGGGACGGACACTGAAGCTTTCTTT
>TRBD2|NA|TRBJ2-1|TRBV19
CASSIPTISGAYNEQFF
TGTGCCAGTAGTATCCCGACCATTAGCGGGGCCTACAATGAGCAGTTCTTC
>NA|few|TRBJ1-1|TRBV6-5
CASSYGAGDSPTEAFF
TGTGCCAGCAGTTATGGCGCAGGGGATTCTCCCACTGAAGCTTTCTTT
>TRBD1|few|TRBJ2-7|TRBV12-3/TRBV12-4
CASSVTGQEQYF
TGTGCCAGCAGTGTGACAGGGCAAGAGCAGTACTTC
>NA|few|TRBJ2-1|TRBV29-1
CSVEGWATNNEQFF
TGCAGCGTTGAAGGATGGGCTACTAACAATGAGCAGTTCTTC
>NA|NA|TRBJ2-7|TRBV6-2/TRBV6-3
CASSSTLESGVEQYF
TGTGCCAGCAGTTCAACACTGGAGAGTGGTGTCGAGCAGTACTTC
>NA|NA|TRBJ2-1|TRBV4-3
CASSQDRRQLNEQFF
TGCGCCAGCAGCCAAGATAGACGACAGCTCAATGAGCAGTTCTTC
>NA|NA|TRBJ2-3|TRBV12-3/TRBV12-4
CASSSADGGDTQYF
TGTGCCAGCAGTTCAGCGGACGGTGGAGATACGCAGTATTTT
>TRBD2|NA|TRBJ2-7|TRBV7-2
CASSVIAGGGYEQYF
TGTGCCAGCAGCGTAATAGCGGGAGGGGGATACGAGCAGTACTTC
>NA|NA|TRBJ2-7|TRBV7-9
CASSKTRGGYEQYF
TGTGCCAGCAGCAAGACACGTGGGGGGTACGAGCAGTACTTC
>NA|many|TRBJ2-1|TRBV5-1
CASSLLANNNEQFF
TGCGCCAGCAGTCTCCTAGCGAACAACAATGAGCAGTTCTTC
>TRBD2|few|TRBJ2-5|TRBV24-1
CATSDPSSGRARETQYF
TGTGCCACCAGTGATCCTTCTAGCGGGAGGGCCAGGGAGACCCAGTACTTC
>NA|many|TRBJ1-5|TRBV12-3/TRBV12-4
CASSPAGSEGPQHF
TGTGCCAGCAGCCCTGCAGGGTCCGAAGGGCCCCAGCATTTT
>TRBD2|few|TRBJ2-1|TRBV12-3/TRBV12-4
CASTLGLDYNEQFF
TGTGCCAGCACCCTGGGACTAGACTACAATGAGCAGTTCTTC
>TRBD2|many|TRBJ2-3|TRBV4-3
CASSQISSGLTDTQYF
TGCGCCAGCAGCCAAATATCTAGCGGCCTCACAGATACGCAGTATTTT
>NA|many|TRBJ2-5|TRBV12-3/TRBV12-4
CASSPTSETQYF
TGTGCCAGCAGTCCCACATCGGAGACCCAGTACTTC
>TRBD1|few|TRBJ2-5|TRBV7-8
CASSVATGEETQYF
TGTGCCAGCAGCGTAGCGACAGGGGAGGAGACCCAGTACTTC
>NA|many|TRBJ2-1|TRBV4-3
CASSQESGGYYNEQFF
TGCGCCAGCAGCCAAGAGTCGGGCGGGTACTACAATGAGCAGTTCTTC
>NA|once|TRBJ1-1|TRBV7-2
CASNSEAEAFF
TGTGCCAGCAACTCGGAAGCTGAAGCTTTCTTT
>NA|NA|TRBJ2-1|TRBV19
CASSITGDGEQFF
TGTGCCAGTAGTATAACCGGGGATGGTGAGCAGTTCTTC
>NA|few|TRBJ1-2|TRBV12-3/TRBV12-4
CASSTLPDYGYTF
TGTGCCAGCAGCACACTCCCGGACTATGGCTACACCTTC
>NA|NA|TRBJ1-1|TRBV29-1
CSVVDWGGDTEAFF
TGCAGCGTGGTAGATTGGGGAGGTGACACTGAAGCTTTCTTT
>TRBD1|few|TRBJ2-7|TRBV7-6
CASSYGTGDNSYEQYF
TGTGCCAGCAGCTATGGGACAGGGGACAACTCCTACGAGCAGTACTTC
>NA|many|TRBJ2-3|TRBV7-8
CASSLQGEGTDTQYF
TGTGCCAGCAGCCTGCAGGGGGAGGGCACAGATACGCAGTATTTT